The clone carrying this TCR beta chain has a single count. As yet, its antigen is unknown. TCRdb's table, derived via immunoSEQ multiplex PCR, lists solely in-frame clones and lacks some. The sample comprises some 76,000 clones, roughly 88% of which are singletons, and around 3% rests with the top ten. Trimming removed 0 bases from V and 0 bases from J, with 17 bases in between. The CDR3 consists of 18 residues. CDR1 and CDR2 (germline): LNHDA, SQIVND (reference sequence). The sample comes from a study of identifying expanded T cells in peripheral blood. Study-wide results and limits: Technical replicates showed approximately 1.2 changed clones; roughly two weeks about 16.4; four weeks 19.

The sequence was obtained from a person aged 18 to 70 in good health. Sequenced input: blood. The genes are TRBV19 and TRBJ1-1; D not certain. CDR3 nucleotide sequence: TGTGCCAGTAGTATAGATCGACATAAAAGGGCTCTGAACACTGAAGCTTTCTTT. As protein: CASSIDRHKRALNTEAFF.